The 2 T cell receptor beta chains presented below share a single source sample, sequenced in a study of T cell clonality in common variable immunodeficiency. Assay used: immunoSEQ multiplex PCR; TCRdb lists only in-frame clones, some missing. This sample has over 55,000 clones, each found more than once. The sequencing sample was made of peripheral blood mononuclear cells. Receptors originate from a person aged 18 to 70 in good health.

This clone was observed many times. The read is 3 residues too short to cover the CDR3 end, so that end is filled in from the germline J gene. This chain connects TRBV29-1 to TRBJ1-1; TRBD1 matches 9 bases. The CDR3 loop spans 15 amino acids. With 6 bases clipped from V and 2 bases from J, the junction kept 10 bases outside the gene matches. CDR1 and CDR2 from the germline V gene are SQVTM and ANQGSEA. The CDR3 here is CSVGDREGINTEAFF. The DNA read from the CDR3 is TGCAGCGTGGGGGACAGGGAGGGCATAAACACTGAA.

This clone was counted at least ten times. The read falls 3 residues short of the CDR3 end, and the missing part is taken from the germline J gene. V and J are TRBV5-6 and TRBJ1-1, with a tentative D call TRBD1 (5 bases). This CDR3 spans 15 amino acids. The V end was cut by 4 bases, the J end by 0 bases, with 13 bases between. CDR1 is SGHDT and CDR2 is YYEEEE in the germline V gene. The covered CDR3 bases are TGTGCCAGCAGCCCGTCGACAGCACTGAACACTGAA. Its protein is CASSPSTALNTE. The full CDR3 reads CASSPSTALNTEAFF.